This TCR beta chain was sequenced during a study of T-cell reconstitution after alpha-beta-depleted transplantation in children. This clonotype was counted at least ten times. This CDR3 has 12 residues. The germline V gene has CDR1 LNHNV and CDR2 YYDKDF (reference sequence). V was clipped by 0 bases and J by 8 bases, with 5 bases between them. Construction of the TCRbeta library involved unique molecular identifiers. TCRdb re-analysed the PCR reads in MiXCR, keeping a single row per CDR3 protein. The sample shows 200,000 to 300,000 distinct CDR3 sequences, around 12% of them seen only once. The sample was PBMCs from the stem cell graft donor, taken from the stem cell graft. The origin of this receptor is a human donor who donated a stem cell graft to a child with acute lymphoblastic leukemia. The J gene is TRBJ2-1, the V gene TRBV15, with unresolved D. This chain's CDR3 is CATSRDLDEQFF. CDR3 bases: TGTGCCACCAGCAGAGATCTAGATGAGCAGTTCTTC.